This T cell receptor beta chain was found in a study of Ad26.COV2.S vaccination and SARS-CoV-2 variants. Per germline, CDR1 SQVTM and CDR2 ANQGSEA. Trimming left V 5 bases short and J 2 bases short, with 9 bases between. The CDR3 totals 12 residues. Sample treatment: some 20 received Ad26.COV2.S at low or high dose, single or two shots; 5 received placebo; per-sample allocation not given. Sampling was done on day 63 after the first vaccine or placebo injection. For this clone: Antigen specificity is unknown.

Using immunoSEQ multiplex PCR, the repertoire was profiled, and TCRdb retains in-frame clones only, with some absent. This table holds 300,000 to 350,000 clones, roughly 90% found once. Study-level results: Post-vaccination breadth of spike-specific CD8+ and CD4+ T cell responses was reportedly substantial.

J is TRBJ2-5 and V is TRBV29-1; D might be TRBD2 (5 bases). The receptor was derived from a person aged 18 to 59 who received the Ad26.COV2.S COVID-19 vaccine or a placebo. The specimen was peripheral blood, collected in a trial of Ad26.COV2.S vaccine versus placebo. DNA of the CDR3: TGCAGCGTTTGGGCGGGTCAAGAGACCCAGTACTTC. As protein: CSVWAGQETQYF.